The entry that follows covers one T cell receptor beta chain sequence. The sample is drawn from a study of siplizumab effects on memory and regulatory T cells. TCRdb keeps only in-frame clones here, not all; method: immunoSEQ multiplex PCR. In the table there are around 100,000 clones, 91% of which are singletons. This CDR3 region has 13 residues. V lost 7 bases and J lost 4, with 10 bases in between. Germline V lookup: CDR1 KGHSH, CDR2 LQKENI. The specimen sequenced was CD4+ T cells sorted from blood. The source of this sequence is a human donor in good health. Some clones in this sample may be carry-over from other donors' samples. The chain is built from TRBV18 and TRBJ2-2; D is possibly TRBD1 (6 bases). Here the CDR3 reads CASLVTGTGELFF. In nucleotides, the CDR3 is TGTGCCAGCTTGGTGACAGGCACCGGGGAGCTGTTTTTT.